This T cell receptor beta chain appears in the sequencing data of a study of cytomegalovirus exposure and HLA in healthy donors. General observations from the study: In terms of immune exposure information, only CMV serostatus was available. Most TCR beta V segments were productive about 90% or about 30% of the time in an earlier analysis.

In this sample, this clone turned up once. What it recognizes is unknown. This CDR3 has 15 residues. Germline V lookup: CDR1 SGHNT, CDR2 YENEEA. The V end lost 5 bases, the J end lost 6 bases, and 19 bases lay between the germline ends. Donors showed nominal health when sampled, although they likely had unrecorded immune exposures. The PCR employed 60 Vbeta primers together with 13 Jbeta primers. The authors' processing: Unique TCR beta chains totaled some 80 million in a later count, with approximately 11 million of them shared. Generated by immunoSEQ multiplex PCR, the TCRdb table keeps only in-frame clones and is missing some. V, J and clone size are those of that table, while D and trimming were read from the DNA. The data contain fewer than 150,000 clones, about 85% of them seen just once; the ten biggest clones take up approximately 6.4%.

This TCR was sampled from a woman aged 25 to 39 in good health and CMV-seropositive. Specimen: PBMCs. The chain joins TRBV11-3 to TRBJ1-2; D perhaps matches TRBD1 (5 bases). The CDR3 DNA reads TGTGCCAGCAGCCGGGCGGGGCGAGGAGAGAATGGCTACACCTTC. Translating it yields CASSRAGRGENGYTF. Filled out from reference TRBV11-3 and TRBJ1-2, the complete variable domain reads EAGVVQSPRYKIIEKKQPVAFWCNPISGHNTLYWYLQNLGQGPELLIRYENEEAVDDSQLPKDRFSAERLKGVDSTLKIQPAELGDSAVYLCASSRAGRGENGYTFGSGTRLTVV.